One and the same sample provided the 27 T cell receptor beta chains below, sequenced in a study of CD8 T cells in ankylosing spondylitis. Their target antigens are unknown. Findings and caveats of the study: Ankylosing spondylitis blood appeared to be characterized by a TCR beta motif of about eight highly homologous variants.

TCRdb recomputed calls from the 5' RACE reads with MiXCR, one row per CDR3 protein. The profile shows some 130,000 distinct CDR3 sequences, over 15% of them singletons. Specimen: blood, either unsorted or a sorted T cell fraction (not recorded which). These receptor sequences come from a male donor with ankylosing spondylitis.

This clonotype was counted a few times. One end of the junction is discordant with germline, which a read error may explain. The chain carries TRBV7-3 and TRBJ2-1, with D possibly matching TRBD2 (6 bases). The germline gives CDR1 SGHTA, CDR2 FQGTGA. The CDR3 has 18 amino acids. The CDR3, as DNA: TGTGCCAGCAGCCCCCTTCCGGCGCGGGACGCCTCCTCCAATGAGCAGTTCTTC. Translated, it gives CASSPLPARDASSNEQFF.

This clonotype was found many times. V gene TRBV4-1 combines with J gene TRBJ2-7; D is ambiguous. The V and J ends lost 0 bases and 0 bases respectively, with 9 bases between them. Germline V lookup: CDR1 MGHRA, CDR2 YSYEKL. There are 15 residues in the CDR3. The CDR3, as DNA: TGCGCCAGCAGCCAAGATAGCAGGAGCTCCTACGAGCAGTACTTC. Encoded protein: CASSQDSRSSYEQYF.

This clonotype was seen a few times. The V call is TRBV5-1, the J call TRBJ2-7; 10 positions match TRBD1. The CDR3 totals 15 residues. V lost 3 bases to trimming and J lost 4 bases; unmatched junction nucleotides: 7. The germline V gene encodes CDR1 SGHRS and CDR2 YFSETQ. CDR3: CASSSLGTGDYEQYF. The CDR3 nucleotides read TGCGCCAGCAGCTCATTAGGGACAGGGGATTACGAGCAGTACTTC.

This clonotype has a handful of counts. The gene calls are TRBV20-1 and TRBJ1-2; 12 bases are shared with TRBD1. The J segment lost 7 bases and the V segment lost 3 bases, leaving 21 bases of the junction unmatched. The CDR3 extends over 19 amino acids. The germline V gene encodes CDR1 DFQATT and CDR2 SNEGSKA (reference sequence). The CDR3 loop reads CSASLSITRDRGRLSGYTF. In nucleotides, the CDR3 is TGCAGTGCTAGCCTTTCCATTACCCGGGACAGGGGGCGCCTCTCTGGCTACACCTTC.

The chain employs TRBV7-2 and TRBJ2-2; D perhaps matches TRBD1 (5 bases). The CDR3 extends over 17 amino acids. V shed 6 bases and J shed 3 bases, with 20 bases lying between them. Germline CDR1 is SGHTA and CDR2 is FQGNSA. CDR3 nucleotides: TGTGCCAGCAGTCTTAGCCCCCCAGGGTGGGACACCGGGGAGCTGTTTTTT. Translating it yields CASSLSPPGWDTGELFF.

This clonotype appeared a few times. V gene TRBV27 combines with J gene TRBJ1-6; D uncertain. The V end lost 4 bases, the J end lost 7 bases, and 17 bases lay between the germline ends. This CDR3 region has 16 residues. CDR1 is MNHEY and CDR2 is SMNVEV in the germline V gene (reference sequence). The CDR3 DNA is TGTGCCAGCAGTTATTTGCAACCCGGCGGCAATTCACCCCTCCACTTT. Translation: CASSYLQPGGNSPLHF.

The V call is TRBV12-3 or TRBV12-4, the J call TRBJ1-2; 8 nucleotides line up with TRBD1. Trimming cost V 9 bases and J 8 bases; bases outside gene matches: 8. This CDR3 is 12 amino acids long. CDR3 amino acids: CARRQGADGYTF. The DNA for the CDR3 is TGTGCCAGAAGGCAGGGGGCGGACGGCTACACCTTC.

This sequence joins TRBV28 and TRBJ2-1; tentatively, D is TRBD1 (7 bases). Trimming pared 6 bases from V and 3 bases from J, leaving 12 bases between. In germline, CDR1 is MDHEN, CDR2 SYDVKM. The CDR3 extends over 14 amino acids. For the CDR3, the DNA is TGTGCCAGCAGCCGACAGGGACTCTACAATGAGCAGTTCTTC. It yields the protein CASSRQGLYNEQFF. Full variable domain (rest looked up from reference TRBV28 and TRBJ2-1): DVKVTQSSRYLVKRTGEKVFLECVQDMDHENMFWYRQDPGLGLRLIYFSYDVKMKEKGDIPEGYSVSREKKERFSLILESASTNQTSMYLCASSRQGLYNEQFFGPGTRLTVL.

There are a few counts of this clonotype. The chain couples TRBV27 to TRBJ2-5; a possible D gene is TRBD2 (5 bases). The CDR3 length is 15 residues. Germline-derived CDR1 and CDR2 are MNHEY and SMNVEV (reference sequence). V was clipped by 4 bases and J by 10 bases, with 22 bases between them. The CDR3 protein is CASSSRGLDKMGQYF. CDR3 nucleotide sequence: TGTGCCAGCAGTTCCCGAGGGCTAGACAAGATGGGCCAGTACTTC.

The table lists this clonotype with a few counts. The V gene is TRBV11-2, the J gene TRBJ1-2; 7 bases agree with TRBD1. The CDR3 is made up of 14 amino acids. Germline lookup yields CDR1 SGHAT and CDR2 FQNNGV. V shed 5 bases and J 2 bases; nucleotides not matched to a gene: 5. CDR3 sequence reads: CASSPETGNYGYTF. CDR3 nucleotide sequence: TGTGCCAGCAGCCCAGAGACAGGGAACTATGGCTACACCTTC. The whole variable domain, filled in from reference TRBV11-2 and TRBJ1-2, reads EAGVAQSPRYKIIEKRQSVAFWCNPISGHATLYWYQQILGQGPKLLIQFQNNGVVDDSQLPKDRFSAERLKGVDSTLKIQPAKLEDSAVYLCASSPETGNYGYTFGSGTRLTVV.

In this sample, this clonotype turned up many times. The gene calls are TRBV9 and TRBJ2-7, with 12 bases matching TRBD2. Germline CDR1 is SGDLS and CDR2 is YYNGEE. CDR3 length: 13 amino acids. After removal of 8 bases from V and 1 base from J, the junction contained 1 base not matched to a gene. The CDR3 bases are TGTGCCAGTGGGACTAGCGGGTCCTACGAGCAGTACTTC. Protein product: CASGTSGSYEQYF.

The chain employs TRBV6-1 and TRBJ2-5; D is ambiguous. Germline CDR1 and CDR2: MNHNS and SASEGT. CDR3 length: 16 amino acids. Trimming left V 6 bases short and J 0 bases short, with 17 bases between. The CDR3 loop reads CASRDPLAADQETQYF. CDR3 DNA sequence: TGTGCCAGCAGGGACCCATTAGCTGCAGACCAAGAGACCCAGTACTTC.

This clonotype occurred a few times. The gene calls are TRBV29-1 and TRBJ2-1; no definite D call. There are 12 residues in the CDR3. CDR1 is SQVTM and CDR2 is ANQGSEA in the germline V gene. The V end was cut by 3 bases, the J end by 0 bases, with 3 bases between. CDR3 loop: CSVESSYNEQFF. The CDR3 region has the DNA TGCAGCGTTGAGAGCTCCTACAATGAGCAGTTCTTC.

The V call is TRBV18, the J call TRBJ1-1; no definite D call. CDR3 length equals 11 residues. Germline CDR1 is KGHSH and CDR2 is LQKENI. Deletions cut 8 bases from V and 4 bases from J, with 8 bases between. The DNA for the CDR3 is TGTGCCAGCCTTCGGGGCACTGAAGCTTTCTTT. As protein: CASLRGTEAFF.

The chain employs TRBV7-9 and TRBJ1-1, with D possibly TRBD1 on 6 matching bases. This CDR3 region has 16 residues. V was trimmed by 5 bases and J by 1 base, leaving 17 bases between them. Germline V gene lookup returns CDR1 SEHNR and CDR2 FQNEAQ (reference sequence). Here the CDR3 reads CASSAPGVGTNTEAFF. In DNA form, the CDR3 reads TGTGCCAGCAGCGCACCAGGGGTGGGGACGAACACTGAAGCTTTCTTT. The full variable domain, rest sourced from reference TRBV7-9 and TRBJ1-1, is DTGVSQNPRHKITKRGQNVTFRCDPISEHNRLYWYRQTLGQGPEFLTYFQNEAQLEKSRLLSDRFSAERPKGSFSTLEIQRTEQGDSAMYLCASSAPGVGTNTEAFFGQGTRLTVV.

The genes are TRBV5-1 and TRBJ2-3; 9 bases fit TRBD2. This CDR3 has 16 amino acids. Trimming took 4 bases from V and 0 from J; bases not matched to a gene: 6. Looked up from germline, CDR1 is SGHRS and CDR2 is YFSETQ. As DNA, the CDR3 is TGCGCCAGCAGCCGGACTAGCGCCGATAGCACAGATACGCAGTATTTT. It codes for CASSRTSADSTDTQYF.

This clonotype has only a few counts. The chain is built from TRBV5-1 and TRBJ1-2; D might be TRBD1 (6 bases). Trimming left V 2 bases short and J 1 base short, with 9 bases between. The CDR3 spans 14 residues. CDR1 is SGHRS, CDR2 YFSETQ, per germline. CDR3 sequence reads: CASSLTGFNYGYTF. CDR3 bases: TGCGCCAGCAGCTTAACAGGGTTTAACTATGGCTACACCTTC.

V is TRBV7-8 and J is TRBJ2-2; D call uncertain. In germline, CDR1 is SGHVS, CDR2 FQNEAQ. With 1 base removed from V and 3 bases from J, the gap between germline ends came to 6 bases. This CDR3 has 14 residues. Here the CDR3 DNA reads TGTGCCAGCAGCTTAGAGGTGTACACCGGGGAGCTGTTTTTT. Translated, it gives CASSLEVYTGELFF.

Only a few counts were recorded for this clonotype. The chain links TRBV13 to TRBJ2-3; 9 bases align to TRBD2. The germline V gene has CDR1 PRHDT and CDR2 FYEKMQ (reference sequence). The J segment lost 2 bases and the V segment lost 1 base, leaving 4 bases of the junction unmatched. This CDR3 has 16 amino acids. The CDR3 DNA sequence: TGTGCCAGCAGCTTAGTCCTAGCGGGATACACAGATACGCAGTATTTT. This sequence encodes CASSLVLAGYTDTQYF.

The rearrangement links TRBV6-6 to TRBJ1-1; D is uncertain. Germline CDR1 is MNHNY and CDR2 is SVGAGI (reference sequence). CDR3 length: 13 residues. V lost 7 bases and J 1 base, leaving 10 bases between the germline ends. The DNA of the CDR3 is TGTGCCAGCACCCCAGGACCGAACACTGAAGCTTTCTTT. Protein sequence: CASTPGPNTEAFF.

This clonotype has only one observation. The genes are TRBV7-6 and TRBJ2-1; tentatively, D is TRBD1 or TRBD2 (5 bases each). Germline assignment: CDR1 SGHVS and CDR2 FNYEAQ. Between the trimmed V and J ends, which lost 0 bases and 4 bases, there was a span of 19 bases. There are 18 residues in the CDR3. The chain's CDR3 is CASSLALGASGGYNEQFF. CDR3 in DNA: TGTGCCAGCAGCTTAGCGTTAGGGGCCAGCGGAGGTTACAATGAGCAGTTCTTC.

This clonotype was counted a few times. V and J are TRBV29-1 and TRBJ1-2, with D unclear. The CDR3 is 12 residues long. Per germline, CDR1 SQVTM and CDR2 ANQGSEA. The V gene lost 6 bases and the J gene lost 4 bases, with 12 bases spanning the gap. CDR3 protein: CSVGWTSYGYTF. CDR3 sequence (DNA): TGCAGCGTAGGATGGACGAGCTATGGCTACACCTTC.

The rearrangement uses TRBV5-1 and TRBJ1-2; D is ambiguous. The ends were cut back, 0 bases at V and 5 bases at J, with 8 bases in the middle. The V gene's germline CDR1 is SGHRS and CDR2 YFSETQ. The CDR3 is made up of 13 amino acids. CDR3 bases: TGCGCCAGCAGCTTGGTCGGGGAATATGGCTACACCTTC. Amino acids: CASSLVGEYGYTF.

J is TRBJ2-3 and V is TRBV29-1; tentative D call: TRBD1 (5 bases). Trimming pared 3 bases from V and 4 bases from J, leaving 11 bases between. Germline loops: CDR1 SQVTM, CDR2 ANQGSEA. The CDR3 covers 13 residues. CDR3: CSVETQGPDTQYF. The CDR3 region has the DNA TGCAGCGTTGAGACTCAGGGCCCAGATACGCAGTATTTT.

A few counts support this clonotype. The CDR3 sequence is CASSLSGLSSSYEQYF. The CDR3 DNA sequence: TGTGCCAGCAGTTTATCGGGCCTGTCGAGCTCCTACGAGCAGTACTTC. This chain uses TRBV27 with TRBJ2-7; unclear D gene. The CDR3 length is 16 residues. Trimming took 0 bases from V and 0 from J, leaving 12 bases between them. In germline, CDR1 is MNHEY, CDR2 SMNVEV (reference sequence).

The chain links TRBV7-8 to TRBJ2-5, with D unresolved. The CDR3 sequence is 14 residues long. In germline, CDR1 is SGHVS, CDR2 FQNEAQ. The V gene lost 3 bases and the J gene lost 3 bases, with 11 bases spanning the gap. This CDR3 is CASSFTETEETQYF. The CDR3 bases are TGTGCCAGCAGCTTTACTGAAACAGAAGAGACCCAGTACTTC.

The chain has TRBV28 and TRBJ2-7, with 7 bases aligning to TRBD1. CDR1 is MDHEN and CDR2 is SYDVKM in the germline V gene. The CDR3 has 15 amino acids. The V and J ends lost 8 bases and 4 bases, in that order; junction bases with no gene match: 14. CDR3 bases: TGTGCCAGCCGGACCACTGGGACAGATGGATACGAGCAGTACTTC. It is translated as CASRTTGTDGYEQYF.